This T cell receptor beta chain was recorded in a study of cytomegalovirus exposure and HLA in healthy donors. Study findings and constraints: Later analysis identified several of the most significant clusters that appeared linked to common viral pathogens.

V trimming: 3 bases; J trimming: 5 bases; junction bases outside the gene matches: 5. Germline assignment: CDR1 SGHRS and CDR2 YFSETQ. The CDR3 sequence is 16 residues long. This clone was counted only a few times. Its target is unknown. Primers for the PCR totalled 60 Vbeta and 13 Jbeta. This table comes from immunoSEQ multiplex PCR, and its TCRdb copy is limited to in-frame clones, with some not included. The table has some 180,000 clones, 80% seen once. This sequence was found in a woman under 40 in good health and CMV-seronegative. Sequencing input: PBMCs. This chain uses TRBV5-1 with TRBJ2-5; 15 bases line up with TRBD2. DNA for the CDR3: TGCGCCAGCAGCTCGGGACTAGCGGGGGGTTTGGAGACCCAGTACTTC. It is translated as CASSSGLAGGLETQYF. The full variable domain, completed using reference TRBV5-1 and TRBJ2-5, is KAGVTQTPRYLIKTRGQQVTLSCSPISGHRSVSWYQQTPGQGLQFLFEYFSETQRNKGNFPGRFSGRQFSNSRSEMNVSTLELGDSALYLCASSSGLAGGLETQYFGPGTRLLVL.